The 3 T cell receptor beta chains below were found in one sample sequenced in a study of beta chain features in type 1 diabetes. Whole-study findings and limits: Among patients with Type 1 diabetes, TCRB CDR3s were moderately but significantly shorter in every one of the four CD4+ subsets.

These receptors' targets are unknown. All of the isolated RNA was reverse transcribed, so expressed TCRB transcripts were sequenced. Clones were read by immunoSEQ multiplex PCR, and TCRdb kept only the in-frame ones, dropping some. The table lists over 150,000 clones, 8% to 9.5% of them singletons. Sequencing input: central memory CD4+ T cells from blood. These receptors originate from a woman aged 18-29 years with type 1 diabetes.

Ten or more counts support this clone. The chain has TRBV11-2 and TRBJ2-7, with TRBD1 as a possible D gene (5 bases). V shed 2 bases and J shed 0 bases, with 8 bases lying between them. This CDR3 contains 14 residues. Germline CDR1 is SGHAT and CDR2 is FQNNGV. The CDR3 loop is CASSLPGYSYEQYF. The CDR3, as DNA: TGTGCCAGCAGCTTACCAGGGTACTCCTACGAGCAGTACTTC.

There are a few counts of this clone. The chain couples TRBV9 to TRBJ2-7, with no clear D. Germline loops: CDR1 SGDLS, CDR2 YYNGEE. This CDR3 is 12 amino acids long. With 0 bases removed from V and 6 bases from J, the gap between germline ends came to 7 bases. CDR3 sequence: CASSVGVGEQYF. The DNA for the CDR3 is TGTGCCAGCAGCGTAGGAGTCGGCGAGCAGTACTTC.

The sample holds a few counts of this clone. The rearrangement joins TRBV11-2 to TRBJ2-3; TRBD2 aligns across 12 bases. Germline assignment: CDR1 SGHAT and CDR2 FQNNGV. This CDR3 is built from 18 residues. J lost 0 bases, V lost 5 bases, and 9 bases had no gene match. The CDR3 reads CASSATSGGGTSTDTQYF. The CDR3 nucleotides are TGTGCCAGCAGCGCGACTAGCGGGGGAGGCACTAGCACAGATACGCAGTATTTT.